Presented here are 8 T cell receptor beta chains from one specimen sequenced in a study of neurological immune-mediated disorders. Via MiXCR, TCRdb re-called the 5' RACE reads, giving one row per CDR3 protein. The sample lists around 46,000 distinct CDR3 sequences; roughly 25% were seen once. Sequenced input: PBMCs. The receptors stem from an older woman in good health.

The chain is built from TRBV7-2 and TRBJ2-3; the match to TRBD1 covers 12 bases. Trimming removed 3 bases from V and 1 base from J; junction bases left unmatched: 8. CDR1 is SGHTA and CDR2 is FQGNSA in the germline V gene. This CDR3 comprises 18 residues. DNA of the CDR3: TGTGCCAGCAGCTTCGCCGGGACAGGGGGCCGGGGCACAGATACGCAGTATTTT. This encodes CASSFAGTGGRGTDTQYF.

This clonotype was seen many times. CDR3 sequence reads: CASSYGRSAALHF. The DNA of the CDR3 is TGTGCCAGCAGTTACGGACGTTCTGCAGCCCTCCACTTT. The chain is built from TRBV6-5 and TRBJ1-6; D not resolved. The CDR3 runs to 13 residues. Trimming removed 2 bases from V and 14 bases from J, with 13 bases in between. The germline gives CDR1 MNHEY, CDR2 SVGAGI.

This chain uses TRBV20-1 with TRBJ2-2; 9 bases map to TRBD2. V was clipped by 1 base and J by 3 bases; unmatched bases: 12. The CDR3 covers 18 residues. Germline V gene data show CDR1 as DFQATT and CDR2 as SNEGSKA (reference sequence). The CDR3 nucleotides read TGCAGTGCTAGAGGTTTTTCTAGCGGGAAAGCGGACACCGGGGAGCTGTTTTTT. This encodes CSARGFSSGKADTGELFF.

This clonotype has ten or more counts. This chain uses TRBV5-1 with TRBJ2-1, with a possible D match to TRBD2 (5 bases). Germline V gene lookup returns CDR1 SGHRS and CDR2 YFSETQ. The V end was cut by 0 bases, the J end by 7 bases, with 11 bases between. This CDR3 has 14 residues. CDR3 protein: CASSLGGRGNEQFF. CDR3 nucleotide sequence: TGCGCCAGCAGCTTGGGTGGGAGAGGGAATGAGCAGTTCTTC.

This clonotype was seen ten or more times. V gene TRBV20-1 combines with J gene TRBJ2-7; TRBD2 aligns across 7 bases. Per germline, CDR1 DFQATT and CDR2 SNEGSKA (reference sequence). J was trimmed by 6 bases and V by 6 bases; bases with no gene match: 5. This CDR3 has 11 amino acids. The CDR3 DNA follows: TGCAGTGCCACTAGCGTTAGCGAGCAGTACTTC. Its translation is CSATSVSEQYF.

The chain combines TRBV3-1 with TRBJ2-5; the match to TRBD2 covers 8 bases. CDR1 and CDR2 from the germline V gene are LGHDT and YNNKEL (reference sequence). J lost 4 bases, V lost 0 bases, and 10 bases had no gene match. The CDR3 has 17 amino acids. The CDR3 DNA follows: TGTGCCAGCAGCCAAGATTATCGGGGGGGGCCGGGAGAGACCCAGTACTTC. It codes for CASSQDYRGGPGETQYF.

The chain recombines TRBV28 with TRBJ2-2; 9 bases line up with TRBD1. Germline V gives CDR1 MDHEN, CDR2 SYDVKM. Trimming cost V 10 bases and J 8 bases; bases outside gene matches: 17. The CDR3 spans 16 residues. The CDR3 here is CATRDRGDSNAGELFF. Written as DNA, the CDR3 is TGTGCCACCCGAGACAGGGGGGATTCAAACGCAGGGGAGCTGTTTTTT.

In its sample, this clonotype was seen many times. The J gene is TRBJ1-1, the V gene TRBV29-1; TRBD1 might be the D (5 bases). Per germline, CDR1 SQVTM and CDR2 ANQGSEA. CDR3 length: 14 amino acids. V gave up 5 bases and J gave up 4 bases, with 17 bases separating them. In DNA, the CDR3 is TGCAGCGTTTACCGGGGGGGATTTAGCACTGAAGCTTTCTTT. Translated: CSVYRGGFSTEAFF.